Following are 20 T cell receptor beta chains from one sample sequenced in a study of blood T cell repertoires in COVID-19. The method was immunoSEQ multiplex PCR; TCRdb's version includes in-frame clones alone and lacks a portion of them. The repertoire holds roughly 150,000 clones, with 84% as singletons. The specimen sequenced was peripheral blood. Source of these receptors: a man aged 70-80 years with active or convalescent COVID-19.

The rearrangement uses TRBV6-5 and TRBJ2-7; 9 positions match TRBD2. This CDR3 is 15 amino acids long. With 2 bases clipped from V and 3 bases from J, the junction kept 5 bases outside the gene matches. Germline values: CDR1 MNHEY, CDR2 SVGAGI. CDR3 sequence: CASSYGGRGYYEQYF. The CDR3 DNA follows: TGTGCCAGCAGTTACGGCGGGAGGGGATACTACGAGCAGTACTTC.

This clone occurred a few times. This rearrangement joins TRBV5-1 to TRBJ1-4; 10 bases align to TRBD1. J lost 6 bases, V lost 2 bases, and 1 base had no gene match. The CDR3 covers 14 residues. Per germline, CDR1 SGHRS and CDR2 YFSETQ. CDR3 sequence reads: CASSFGTGDEKLFF. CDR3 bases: TGCGCCAGCAGCTTTGGGACAGGGGATGAAAAACTGTTTTTT.

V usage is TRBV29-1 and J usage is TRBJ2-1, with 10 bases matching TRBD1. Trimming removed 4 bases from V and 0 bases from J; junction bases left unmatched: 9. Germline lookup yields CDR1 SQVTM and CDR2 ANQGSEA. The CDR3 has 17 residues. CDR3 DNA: TGCAGCGTTGCCCCCAGGGGACAGGGGTTCTCCTACAATGAGCAGTTCTTC. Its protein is CSVAPRGQGFSYNEQFF.

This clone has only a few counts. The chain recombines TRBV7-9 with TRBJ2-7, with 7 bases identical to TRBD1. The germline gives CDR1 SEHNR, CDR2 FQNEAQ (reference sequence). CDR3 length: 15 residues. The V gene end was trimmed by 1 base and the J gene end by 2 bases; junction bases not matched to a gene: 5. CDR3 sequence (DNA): TGTGCCAGCAGCTTAGTATGGACAGGCGCCTACGAGCAGTACTTC. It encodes CASSLVWTGAYEQYF.

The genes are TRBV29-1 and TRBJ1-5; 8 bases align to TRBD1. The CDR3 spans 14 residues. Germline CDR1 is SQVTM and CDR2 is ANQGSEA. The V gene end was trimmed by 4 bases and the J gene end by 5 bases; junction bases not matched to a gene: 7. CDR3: CSVGGQGFDQPQHF. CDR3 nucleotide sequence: TGCAGCGTTGGCGGACAGGGTTTCGATCAGCCCCAGCATTTT.

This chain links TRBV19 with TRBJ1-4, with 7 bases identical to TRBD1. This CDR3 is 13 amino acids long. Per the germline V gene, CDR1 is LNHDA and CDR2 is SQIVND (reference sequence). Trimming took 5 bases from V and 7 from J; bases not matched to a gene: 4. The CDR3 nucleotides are TGTGCCAGTAGTTCCCGGGACAGTGAAAAACTGTTTTTT. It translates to CASSSRDSEKLFF.

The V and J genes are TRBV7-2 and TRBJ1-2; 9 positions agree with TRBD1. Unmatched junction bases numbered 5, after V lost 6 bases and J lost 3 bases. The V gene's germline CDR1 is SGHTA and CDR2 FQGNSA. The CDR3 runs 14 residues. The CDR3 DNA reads TGTGCCAGCAGGCGAACAGGGGGCGACTATGGCTACACCTTC. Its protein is CASRRTGGDYGYTF.

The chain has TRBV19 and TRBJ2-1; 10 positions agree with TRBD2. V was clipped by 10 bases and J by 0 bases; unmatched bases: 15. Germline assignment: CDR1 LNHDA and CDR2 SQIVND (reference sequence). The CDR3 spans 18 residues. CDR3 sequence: CAISRSGGAISSYNEQFF. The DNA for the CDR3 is TGTGCCATCTCGAGGAGCGGGGGGGCCATTAGCTCCTACAATGAGCAGTTCTTC. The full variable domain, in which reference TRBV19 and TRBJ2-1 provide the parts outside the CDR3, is DGGITQSPKYLFRKEGQNVTLSCEQNLNHDAMYWYRQDPGQGLRLIYYSQIVNDFQKGDIAEGYSVSREKKESFPLTVTSAQKNPTAFYLCAISRSGGAISSYNEQFFGPGTRLTVL.

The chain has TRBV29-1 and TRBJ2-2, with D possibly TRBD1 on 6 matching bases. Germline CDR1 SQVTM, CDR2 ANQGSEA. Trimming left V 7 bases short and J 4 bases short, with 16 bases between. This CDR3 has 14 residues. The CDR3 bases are TGCAGCGGCGGACAGAGCGCGAGCACCGGGGAGCTGTTTTTT. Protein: CSGGQSASTGELFF.

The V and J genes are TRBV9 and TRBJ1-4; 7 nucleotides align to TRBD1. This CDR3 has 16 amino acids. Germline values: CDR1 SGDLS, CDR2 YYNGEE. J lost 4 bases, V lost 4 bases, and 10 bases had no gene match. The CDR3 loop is CASSPHRGGLNEKLFF. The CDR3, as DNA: TGTGCCAGCAGCCCCCACAGGGGTGGGCTTAATGAAAAACTGTTTTTT.

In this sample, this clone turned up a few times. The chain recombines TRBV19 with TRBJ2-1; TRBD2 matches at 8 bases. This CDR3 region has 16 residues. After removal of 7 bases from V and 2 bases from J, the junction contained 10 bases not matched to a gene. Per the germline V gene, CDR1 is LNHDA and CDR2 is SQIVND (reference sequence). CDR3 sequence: CASKTSGGPTYNEQFF. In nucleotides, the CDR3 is TGTGCCAGTAAAACCTCGGGGGGGCCTACCTACAATGAGCAGTTCTTC. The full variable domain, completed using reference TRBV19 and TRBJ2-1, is DGGITQSPKYLFRKEGQNVTLSCEQNLNHDAMYWYRQDPGQGLRLIYYSQIVNDFQKGDIAEGYSVSREKKESFPLTVTSAQKNPTAFYLCASKTSGGPTYNEQFFGPGTRLTVL.

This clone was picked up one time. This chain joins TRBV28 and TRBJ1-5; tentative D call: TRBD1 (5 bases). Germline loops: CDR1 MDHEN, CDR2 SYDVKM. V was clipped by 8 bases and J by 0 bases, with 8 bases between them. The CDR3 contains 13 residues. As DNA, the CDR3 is TGTGCCAGCCAGGGTCTTAGCAATCAGCCCCAGCATTTT. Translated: CASQGLSNQPQHF.

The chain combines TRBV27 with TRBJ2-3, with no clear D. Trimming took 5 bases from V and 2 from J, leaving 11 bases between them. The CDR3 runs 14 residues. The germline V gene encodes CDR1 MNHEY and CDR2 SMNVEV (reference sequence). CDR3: CASSPLDHTDTQYF. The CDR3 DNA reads TGTGCCAGCAGTCCCCTAGACCACACAGATACGCAGTATTTT.

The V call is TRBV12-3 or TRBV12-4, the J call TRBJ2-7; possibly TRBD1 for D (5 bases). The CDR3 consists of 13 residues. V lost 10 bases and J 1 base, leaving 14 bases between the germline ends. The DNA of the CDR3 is TGTGCCACCTTGGGGCAGGGATCCTACGAGCAGTACTTC. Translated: CATLGQGSYEQYF.

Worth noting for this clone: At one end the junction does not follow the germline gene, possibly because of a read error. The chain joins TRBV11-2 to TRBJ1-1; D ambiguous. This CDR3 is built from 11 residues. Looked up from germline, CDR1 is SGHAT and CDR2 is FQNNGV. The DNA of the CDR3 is TGTGCCAGCAGCTTAGGGGAGAGCCCAACATTT. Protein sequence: CASSLGESPTF.

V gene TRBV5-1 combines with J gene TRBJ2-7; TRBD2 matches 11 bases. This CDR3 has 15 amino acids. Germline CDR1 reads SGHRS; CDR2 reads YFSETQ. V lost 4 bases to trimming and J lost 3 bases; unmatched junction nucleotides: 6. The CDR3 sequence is CASSPSGGRLYEQYF. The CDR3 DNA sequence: TGCGCCAGCAGCCCTAGCGGGGGGCGCCTCTACGAGCAGTACTTC. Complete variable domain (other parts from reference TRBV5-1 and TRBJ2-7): KAGVTQTPRYLIKTRGQQVTLSCSPISGHRSVSWYQQTPGQGLQFLFEYFSETQRNKGNFPGRFSGRQFSNSRSEMNVSTLELGDSALYLCASSPSGGRLYEQYFGPGTRLTVT.

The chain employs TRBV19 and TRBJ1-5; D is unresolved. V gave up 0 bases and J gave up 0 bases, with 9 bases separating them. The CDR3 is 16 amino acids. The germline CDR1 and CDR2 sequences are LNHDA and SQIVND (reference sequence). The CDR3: CASSIERSHSNQPQHF. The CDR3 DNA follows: TGTGCCAGTAGTATAGAGAGGAGCCATAGCAATCAGCCCCAGCATTTT.

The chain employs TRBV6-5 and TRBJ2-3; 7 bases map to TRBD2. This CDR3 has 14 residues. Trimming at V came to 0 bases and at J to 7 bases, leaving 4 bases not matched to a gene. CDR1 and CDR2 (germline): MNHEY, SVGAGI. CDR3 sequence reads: CASSYSAGENTQYF. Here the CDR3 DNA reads TGTGCCAGCAGTTACTCGGCGGGAGAGAATACGCAGTATTTT.

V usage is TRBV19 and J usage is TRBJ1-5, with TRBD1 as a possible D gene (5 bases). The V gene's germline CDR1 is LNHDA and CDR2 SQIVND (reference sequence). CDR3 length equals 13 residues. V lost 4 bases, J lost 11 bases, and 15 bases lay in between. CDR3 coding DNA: TGTGCCAGTAGTAAGGGGCGGTCCTTCACCCAGCATTTT. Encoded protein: CASSKGRSFTQHF.

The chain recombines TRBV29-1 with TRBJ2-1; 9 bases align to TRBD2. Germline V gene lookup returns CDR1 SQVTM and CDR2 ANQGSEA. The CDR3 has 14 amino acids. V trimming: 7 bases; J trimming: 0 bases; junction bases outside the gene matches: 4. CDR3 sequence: CSGNSGSSYNEQFF. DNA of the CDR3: TGCAGCGGAAATAGCGGGAGCTCCTACAATGAGCAGTTCTTC.